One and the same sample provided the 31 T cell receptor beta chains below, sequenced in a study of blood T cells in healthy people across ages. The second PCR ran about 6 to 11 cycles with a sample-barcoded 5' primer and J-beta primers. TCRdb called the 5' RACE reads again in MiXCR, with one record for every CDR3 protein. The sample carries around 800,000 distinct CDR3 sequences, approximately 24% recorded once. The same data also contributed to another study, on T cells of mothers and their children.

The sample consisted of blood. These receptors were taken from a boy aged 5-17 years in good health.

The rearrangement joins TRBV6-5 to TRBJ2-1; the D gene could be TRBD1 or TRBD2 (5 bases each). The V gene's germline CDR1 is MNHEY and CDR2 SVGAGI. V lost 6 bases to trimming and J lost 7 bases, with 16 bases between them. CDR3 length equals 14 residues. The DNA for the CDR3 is TGTGCCAGCAGCCGCCACGGGGCAGAGAATGAGCAGTTCTTC. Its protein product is CASSRHGAENEQFF.

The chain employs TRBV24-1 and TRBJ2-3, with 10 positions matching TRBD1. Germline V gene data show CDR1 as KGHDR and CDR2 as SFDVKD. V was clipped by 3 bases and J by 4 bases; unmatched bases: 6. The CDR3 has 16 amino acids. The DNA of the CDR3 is TGTGCCACCAGTGATCGAGGACAGGGGGGCCCAGATACGCAGTATTTT. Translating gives CATSDRGQGGPDTQYF.

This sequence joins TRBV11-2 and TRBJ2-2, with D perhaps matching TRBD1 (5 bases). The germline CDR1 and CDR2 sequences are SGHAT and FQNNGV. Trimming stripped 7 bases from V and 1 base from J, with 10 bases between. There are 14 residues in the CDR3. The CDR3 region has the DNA TGTGCCAGCACGGACACCCGGAACACCGGGGAGCTGTTTTTT. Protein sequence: CASTDTRNTGELFF.

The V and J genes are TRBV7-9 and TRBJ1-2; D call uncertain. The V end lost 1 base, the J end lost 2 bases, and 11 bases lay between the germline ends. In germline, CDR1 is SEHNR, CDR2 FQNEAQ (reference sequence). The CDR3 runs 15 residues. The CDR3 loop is CASSLDSWSNYGYTF. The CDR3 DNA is TGTGCCAGCAGCTTAGATAGTTGGTCCAACTATGGCTACACCTTC.

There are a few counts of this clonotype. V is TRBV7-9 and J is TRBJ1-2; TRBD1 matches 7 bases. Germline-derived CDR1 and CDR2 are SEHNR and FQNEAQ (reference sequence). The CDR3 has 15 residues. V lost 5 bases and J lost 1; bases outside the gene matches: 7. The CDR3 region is CASSPGTVINYGYTF. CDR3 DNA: TGTGCCAGCAGCCCTGGGACAGTGATTAACTATGGCTACACCTTC.

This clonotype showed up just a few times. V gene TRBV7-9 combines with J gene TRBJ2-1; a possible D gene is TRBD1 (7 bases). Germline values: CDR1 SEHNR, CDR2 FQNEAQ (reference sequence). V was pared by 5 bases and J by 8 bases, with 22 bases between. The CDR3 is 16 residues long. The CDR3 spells CASSPRGGTVYDEQFF. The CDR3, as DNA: TGTGCCAGCAGCCCGCGAGGGGGGACAGTTTACGATGAGCAGTTCTTC. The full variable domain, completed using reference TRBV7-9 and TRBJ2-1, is DTGVSQNPRHKITKRGQNVTFRCDPISEHNRLYWYRQTLGQGPEFLTYFQNEAQLEKSRLLSDRFSAERPKGSFSTLEIQRTEQGDSAMYLCASSPRGGTVYDEQFFGPGTRLTVL.

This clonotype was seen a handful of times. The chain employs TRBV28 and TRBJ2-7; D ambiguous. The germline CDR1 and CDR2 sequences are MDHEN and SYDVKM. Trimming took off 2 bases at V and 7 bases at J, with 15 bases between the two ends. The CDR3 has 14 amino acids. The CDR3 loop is CASSLAQRLVEQYF. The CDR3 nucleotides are TGTGCCAGCAGTTTAGCGCAAAGGTTAGTGGAGCAGTACTTC. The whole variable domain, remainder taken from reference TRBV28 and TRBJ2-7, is DVKVTQSSRYLVKRTGEKVFLECVQDMDHENMFWYRQDPGLGLRLIYFSYDVKMKEKGDIPEGYSVSREKKERFSLILESASTNQTSMYLCASSLAQRLVEQYFGPGTRLTVT.

The CDR3 spells CASSYSKGRGGDEQYF. The DNA for the CDR3 is TGTGCCAGCAGTTACTCGAAGGGCCGCGGGGGGGATGAGCAGTACTTC. The chain is built from TRBV6-6 and TRBJ2-7, with 9 bases that match TRBD2. Germline CDR1 reads MNHNY; CDR2 reads SVGAGI (reference sequence). The length of the CDR3 is 16 residues. The ends lost 0 bases at V and 7 bases at J; junction bases unmatched: 10.

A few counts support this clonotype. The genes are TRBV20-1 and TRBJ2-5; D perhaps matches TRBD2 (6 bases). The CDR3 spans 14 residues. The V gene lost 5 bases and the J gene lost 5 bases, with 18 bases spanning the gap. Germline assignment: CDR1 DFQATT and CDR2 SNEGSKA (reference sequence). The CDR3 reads CSAPRGDLRETQYF. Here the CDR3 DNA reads TGCAGTGCTCCCCGCGGGGACCTAAGGGAGACCCAGTACTTC.

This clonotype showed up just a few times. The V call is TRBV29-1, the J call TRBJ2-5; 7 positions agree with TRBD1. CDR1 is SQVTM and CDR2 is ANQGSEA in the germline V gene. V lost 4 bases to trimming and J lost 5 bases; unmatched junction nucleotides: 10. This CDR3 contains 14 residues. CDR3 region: CSVGANRGVETQYF. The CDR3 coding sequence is TGCAGCGTTGGTGCCAACAGGGGAGTGGAGACCCAGTACTTC. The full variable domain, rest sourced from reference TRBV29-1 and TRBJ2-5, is SAVISQKPSRDICQRGTSLTIQCQVDSQVTMMFWYRQQPGQSLTLIATANQGSEATYESGFVIDKFPISRPNLTFSTLTVSNMSPEDSSIYLCSVGANRGVETQYFGPGTRLLVL.

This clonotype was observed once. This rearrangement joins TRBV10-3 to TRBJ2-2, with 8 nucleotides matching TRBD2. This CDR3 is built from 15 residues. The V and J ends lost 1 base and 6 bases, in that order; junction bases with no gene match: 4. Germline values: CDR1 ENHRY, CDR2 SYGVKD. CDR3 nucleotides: TGTGCCATCAGTGAGTTGTTAGCGGGGTCCGGGGAGCTGTTTTTT. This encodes CAISELLAGSGELFF.

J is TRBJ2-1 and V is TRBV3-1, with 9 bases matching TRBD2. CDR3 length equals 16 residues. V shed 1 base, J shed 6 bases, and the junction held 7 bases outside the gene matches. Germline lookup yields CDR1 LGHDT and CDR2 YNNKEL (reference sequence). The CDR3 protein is CASSQVAGGPGNEQFF. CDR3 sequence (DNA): TGTGCCAGCAGCCAAGTGGCGGGGGGGCCCGGCAATGAGCAGTTCTTC.

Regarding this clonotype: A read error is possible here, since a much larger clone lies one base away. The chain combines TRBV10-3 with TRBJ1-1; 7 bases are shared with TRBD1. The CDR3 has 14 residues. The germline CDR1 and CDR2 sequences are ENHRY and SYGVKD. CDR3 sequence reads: CAVSVTGANTEAFF. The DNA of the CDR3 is TGTGCCGTCAGCGTAACAGGGGCCAACACTGAAGCTTTCTTT.

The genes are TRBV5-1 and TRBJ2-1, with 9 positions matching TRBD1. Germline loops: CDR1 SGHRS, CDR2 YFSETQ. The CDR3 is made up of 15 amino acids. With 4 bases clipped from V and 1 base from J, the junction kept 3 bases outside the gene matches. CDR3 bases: TGCGCCAGCAGCCAACAGGGGGCTTCCTACAATGAGCAGTTCTTC. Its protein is CASSQQGASYNEQFF.

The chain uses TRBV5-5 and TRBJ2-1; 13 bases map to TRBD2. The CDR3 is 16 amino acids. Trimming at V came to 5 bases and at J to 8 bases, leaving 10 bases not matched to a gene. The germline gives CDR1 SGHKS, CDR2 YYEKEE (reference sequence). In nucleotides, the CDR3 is TGTGCCAGCAGTGGAACCGGGACTAGCGGGAAGTATGAGCAGTTCTTC. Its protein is CASSGTGTSGKYEQFF.

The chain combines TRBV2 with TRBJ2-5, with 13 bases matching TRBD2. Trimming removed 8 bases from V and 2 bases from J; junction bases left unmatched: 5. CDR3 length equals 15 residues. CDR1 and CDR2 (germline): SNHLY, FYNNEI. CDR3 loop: CASDGLAGVQETQYF. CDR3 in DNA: TGTGCCAGCGACGGACTAGCGGGGGTACAAGAGACCCAGTACTTC.

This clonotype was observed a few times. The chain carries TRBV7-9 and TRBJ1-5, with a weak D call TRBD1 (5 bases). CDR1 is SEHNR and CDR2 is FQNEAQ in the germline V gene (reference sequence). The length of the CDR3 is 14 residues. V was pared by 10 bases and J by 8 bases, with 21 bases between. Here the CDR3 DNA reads TGTGCCACCTCGGGAGGGGCTGCGGGTGAGCCCCAGCATTTT. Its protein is CATSGGAAGEPQHF.

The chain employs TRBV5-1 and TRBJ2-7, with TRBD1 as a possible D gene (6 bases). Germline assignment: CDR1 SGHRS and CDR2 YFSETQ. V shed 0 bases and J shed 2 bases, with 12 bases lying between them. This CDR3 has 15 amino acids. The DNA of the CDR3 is TGCGCCAGCAGCTTGGACGGACAGCCTGCCTACGAGCAGTACTTC. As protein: CASSLDGQPAYEQYF.

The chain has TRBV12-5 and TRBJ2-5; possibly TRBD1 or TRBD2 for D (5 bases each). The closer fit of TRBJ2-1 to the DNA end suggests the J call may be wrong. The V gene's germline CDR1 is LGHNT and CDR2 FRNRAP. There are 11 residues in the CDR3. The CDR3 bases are TGTGCTAGTGCCGGGACCAATGAGCAGTTCTTC. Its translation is CASAGTNEQFF.

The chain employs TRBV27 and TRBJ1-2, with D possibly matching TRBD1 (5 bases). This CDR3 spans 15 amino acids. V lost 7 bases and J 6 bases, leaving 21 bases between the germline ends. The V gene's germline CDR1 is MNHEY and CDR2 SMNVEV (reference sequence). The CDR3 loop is CASNTRGAESHGYTF. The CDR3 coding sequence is TGTGCCAGCAATACTCGCGGGGCGGAGTCGCATGGCTACACCTTC.

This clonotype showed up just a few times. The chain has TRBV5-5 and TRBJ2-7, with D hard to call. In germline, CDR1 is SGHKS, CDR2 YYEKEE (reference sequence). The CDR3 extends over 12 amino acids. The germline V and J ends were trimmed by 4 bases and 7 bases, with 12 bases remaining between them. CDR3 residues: CASSVTLQEQYF. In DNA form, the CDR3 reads TGTGCCAGCAGCGTGACATTGCAGGAGCAGTACTTC.

The CDR3 reads CASRDRQTQETQYF. CDR3 bases: TGTGCCAGCAGAGACCGACAGACCCAAGAGACCCAGTACTTC. The rearrangement uses TRBV2 and TRBJ2-5, with D perhaps TRBD1 (5 bases). Deletions cut 6 bases from V and 1 base from J, with 12 bases between. Per the germline V gene, CDR1 is SNHLY and CDR2 is FYNNEI. The CDR3 has 14 amino acids.

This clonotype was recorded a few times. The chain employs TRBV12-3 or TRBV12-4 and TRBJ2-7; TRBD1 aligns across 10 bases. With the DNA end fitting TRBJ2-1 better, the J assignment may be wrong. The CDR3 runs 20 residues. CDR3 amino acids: CASSPHLRDRGLISYNEQFF. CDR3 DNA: TGTGCCAGCAGTCCTCACCTCCGGGACAGGGGCCTGATTTCCTACAATGAGCAGTTCTTC.

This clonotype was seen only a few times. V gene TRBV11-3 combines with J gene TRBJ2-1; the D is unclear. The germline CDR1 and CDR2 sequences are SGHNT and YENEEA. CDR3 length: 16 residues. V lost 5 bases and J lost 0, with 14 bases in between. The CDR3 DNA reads TGTGCCAGCAGCCCCGGCACCAAAAGCTCCTACAATGAGCAGTTCTTC. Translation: CASSPGTKSSYNEQFF. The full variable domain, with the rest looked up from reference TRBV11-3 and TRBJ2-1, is EAGVVQSPRYKIIEKKQPVAFWCNPISGHNTLYWYLQNLGQGPELLIRYENEEAVDDSQLPKDRFSAERLKGVDSTLKIQPAELGDSAVYLCASSPGTKSSYNEQFFGPGTRLTVL.

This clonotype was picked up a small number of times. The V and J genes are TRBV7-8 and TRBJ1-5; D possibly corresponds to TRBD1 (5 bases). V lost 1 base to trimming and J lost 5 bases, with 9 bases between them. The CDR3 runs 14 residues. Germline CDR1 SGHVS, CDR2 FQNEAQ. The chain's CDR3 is CASSLVAGHQPQHF. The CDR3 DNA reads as TGTGCCAGCAGCTTAGTGGCAGGGCATCAGCCCCAGCATTTT.

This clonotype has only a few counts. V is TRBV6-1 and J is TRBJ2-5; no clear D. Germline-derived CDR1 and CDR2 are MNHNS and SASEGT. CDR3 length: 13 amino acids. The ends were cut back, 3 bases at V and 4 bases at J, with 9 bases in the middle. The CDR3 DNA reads TGTGCCAGCAGTGATATGGAGAGAGAGACCCAGTACTTC. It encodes CASSDMERETQYF.

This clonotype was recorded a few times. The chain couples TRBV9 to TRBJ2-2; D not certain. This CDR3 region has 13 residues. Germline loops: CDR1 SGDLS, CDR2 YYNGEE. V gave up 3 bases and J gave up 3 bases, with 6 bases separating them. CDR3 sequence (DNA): TGTGCCAGCAGCGAGAAGCACACCGGGGAGCTGTTTTTT. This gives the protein CASSEKHTGELFF.

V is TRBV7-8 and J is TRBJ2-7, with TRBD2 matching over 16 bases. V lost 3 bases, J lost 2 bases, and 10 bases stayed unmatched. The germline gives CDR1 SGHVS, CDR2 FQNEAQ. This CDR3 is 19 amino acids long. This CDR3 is CASSFLSGTSGGAAYEQYF. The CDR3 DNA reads TGTGCCAGCAGCTTTCTCTCCGGGACTAGCGGGGGGGCCGCCTACGAGCAGTACTTC.

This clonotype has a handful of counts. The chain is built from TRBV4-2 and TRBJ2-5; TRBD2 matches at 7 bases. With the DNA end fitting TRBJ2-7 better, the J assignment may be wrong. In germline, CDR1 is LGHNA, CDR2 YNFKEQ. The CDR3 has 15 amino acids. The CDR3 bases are TGTGCCAGCAGCCAAGAGCGGGGGAGCTCCTACGAGCAGTACTTC. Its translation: CASSQERGSSYEQYF.

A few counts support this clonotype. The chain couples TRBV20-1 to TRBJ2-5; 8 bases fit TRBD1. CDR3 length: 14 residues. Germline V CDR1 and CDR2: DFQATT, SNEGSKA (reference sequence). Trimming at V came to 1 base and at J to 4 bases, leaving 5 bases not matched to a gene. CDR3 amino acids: CSARGTGLGETQYF. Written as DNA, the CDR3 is TGCAGTGCTAGAGGGACAGGGTTGGGAGAGACCCAGTACTTC.

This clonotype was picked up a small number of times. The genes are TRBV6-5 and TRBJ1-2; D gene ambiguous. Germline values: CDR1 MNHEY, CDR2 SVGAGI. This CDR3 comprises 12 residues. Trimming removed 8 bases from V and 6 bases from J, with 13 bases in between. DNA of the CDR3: TGTGCCAGCCGAAAAGAGCCCAATGGCTACACCTTC. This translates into CASRKEPNGYTF.